This T cell receptor beta chain was captured in a study of CD4+ T cells in melanoma. Clones were read by immunoSEQ multiplex PCR, and TCRdb kept only the in-frame ones, dropping some. The sample contains over 100,000 clones, about 90% of which appear only once. This clone was found once. Trimming took 2 bases from V and 3 from J; bases not matched to a gene: 6. The length of the CDR3 is 15 residues. CDR1 and CDR2 (germline): MNHEY, SMNVEV (reference sequence). This sequence joins TRBV27 and TRBJ2-7; 8 nucleotides line up with TRBD1. This receptor was identified in a human donor with melanoma. Sequenced material: peripheral blood. The CDR3 nucleotides read TGTGCCAGCAGTTTAGAGGGACAGGATTACTACGAGCAGTACTTC. This translates into CASSLEGQDYYEQYF.